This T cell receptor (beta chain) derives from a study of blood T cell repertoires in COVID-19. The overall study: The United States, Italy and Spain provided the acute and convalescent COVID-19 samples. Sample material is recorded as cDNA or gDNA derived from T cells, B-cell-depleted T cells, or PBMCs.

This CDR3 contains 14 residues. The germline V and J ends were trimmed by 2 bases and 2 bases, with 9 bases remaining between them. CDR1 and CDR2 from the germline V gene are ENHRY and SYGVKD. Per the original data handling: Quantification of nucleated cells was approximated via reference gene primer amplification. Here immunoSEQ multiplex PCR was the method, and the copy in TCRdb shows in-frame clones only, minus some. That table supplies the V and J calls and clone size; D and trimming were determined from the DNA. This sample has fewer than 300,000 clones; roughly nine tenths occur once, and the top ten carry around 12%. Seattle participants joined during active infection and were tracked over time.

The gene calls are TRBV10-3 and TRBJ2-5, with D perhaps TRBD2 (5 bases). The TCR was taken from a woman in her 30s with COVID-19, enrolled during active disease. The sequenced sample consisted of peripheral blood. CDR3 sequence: CAISEERTQETQYF. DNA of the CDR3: TGTGCCATCAGTGAGGAGCGGACTCAAGAGACCCAGTACTTC.